This T cell receptor beta chain was identified during a study of blood T cell repertoires in COVID-19. Study overall: Material from acute and convalescent COVID-19 was sourced from the United States, Italy and Spain.

V dropped 4 bases and J dropped 8 bases, with 14 bases sitting between them. The germline gives CDR1 LGHDT, CDR2 YNNKEL (reference sequence). The CDR3 has 13 amino acids. The study assigned cohorts using participant-reported clinical history. TCRdb's table, derived via immunoSEQ multiplex PCR, lists solely in-frame clones and lacks some. The data hold about 400,000 clones, with 88% observed a single time. This clone was found once. The chain links TRBV3-1 (or the pseudogene TRBV3-2) to TRBJ1-2, with a possible D match to TRBD1 (5 bases). Sequenced material: PBMCs or T cells enriched from blood (not recorded which). The clonotype comes from a middle-aged woman with acute COVID-19. CDR3: CASSRDSFVGYTF. For the CDR3, the DNA is TGTGCCAGCAGCCGAGACAGTTTTGTCGGCTACACCTTC.